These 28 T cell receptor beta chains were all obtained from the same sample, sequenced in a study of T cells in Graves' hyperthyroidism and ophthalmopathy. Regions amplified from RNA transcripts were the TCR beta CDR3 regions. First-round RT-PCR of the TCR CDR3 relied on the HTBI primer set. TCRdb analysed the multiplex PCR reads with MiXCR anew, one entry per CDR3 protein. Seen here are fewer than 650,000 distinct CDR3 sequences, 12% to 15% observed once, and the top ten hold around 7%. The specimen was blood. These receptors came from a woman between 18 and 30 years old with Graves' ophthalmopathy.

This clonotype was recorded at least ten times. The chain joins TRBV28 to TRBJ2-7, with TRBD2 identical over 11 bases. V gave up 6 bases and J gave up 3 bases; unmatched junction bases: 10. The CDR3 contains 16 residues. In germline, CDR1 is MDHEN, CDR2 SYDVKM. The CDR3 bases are TGTGCCAGCAGACTGTGGGCCCTAGCGGGAGGCTACGAGCAGTACTTC. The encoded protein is CASRLWALAGGYEQYF.

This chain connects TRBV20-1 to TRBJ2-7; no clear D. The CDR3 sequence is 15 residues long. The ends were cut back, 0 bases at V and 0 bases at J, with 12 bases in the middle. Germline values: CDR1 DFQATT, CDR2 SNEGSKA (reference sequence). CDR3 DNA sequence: TGCAGTGCTAGAGATCCCCGGTCGAGCTCCTACGAGCAGTACTTC. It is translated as CSARDPRSSSYEQYF.

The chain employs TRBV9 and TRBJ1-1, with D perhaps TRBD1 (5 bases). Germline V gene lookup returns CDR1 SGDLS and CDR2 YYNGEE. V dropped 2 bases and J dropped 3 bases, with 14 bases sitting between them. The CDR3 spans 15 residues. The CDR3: CASSVGGAADTEAFF. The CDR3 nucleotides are TGTGCCAGCAGCGTGGGAGGGGCGGCTGACACTGAAGCTTTCTTT.

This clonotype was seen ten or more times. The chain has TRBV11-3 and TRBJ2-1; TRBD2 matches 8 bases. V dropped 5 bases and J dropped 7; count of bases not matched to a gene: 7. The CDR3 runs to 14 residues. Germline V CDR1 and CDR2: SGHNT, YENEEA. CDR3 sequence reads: CASSARLASNEQFF. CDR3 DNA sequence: TGTGCCAGCAGCGCCCGACTAGCGTCGAATGAGCAGTTCTTC.

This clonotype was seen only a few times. The CDR3 bases are TGCAGTGGCACAGGGTCCTTGAACACCGGGGAGCTGTTTTTT. It specifies CSGTGSLNTGELFF. The chain couples TRBV20-1 to TRBJ2-2; tentatively, D is TRBD1 (6 bases). CDR1 is DFQATT, CDR2 SNEGSKA, per germline (reference sequence). The length of the CDR3 is 14 residues. Trimming left V 7 bases short and J 1 base short, with 13 bases between.

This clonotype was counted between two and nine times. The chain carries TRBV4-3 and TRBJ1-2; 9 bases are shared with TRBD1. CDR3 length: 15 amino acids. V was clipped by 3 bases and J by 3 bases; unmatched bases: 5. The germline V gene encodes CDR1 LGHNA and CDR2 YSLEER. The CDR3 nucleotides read TGCGCCAGCAGCCACGGACAGGGGAAGGACTATGGCTACACCTTC. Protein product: CASSHGQGKDYGYTF.

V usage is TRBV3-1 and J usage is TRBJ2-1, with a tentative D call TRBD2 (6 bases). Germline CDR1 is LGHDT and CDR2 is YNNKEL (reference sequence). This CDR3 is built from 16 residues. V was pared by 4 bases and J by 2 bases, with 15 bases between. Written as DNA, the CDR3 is TGTGCCAGCAGCCCTTTTCGCGGGGATCCCTACAATGAGCAGTTCTTC. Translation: CASSPFRGDPYNEQFF.

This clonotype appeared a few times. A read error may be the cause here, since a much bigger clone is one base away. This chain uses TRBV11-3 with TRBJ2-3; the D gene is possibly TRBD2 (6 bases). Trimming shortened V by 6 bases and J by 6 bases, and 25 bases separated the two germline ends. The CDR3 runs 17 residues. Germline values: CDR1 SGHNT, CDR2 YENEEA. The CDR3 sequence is CASSLGLQAGRMDTQYF. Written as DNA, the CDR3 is TGTGCCAGCAGTTTGGGTCTTCAAGCGGGCAGAATGGATACGCAGTATTTT.

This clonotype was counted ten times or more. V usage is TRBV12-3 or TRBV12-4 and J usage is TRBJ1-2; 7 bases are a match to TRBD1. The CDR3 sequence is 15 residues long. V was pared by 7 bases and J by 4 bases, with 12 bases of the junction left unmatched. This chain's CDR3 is CASTLGRGSFYGYTF. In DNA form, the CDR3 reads TGTGCCAGCACCCTGGGCAGGGGGAGTTTCTATGGCTACACCTTC.

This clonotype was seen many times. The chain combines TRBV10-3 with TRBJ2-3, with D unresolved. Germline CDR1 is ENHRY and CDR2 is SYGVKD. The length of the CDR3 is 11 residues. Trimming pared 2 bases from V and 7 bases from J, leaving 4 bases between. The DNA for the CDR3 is TGTGCCATCAGTGAGGGGAATACGCAGTATTTT. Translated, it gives CAISEGNTQYF.

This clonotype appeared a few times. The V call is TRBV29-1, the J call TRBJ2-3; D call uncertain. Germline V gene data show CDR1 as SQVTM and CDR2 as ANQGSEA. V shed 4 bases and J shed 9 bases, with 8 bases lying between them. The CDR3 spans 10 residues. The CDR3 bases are TGCAGCGTTGTCGTGGAGACGCAGTATTTT. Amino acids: CSVVVETQYF.

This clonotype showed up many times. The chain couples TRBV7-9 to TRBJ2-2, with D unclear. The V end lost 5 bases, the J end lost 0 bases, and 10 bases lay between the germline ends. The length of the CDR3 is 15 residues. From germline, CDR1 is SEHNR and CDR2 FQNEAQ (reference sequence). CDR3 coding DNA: TGTGCCAGCAGCACACCTAGTTCGAACACCGGGGAGCTGTTTTTT. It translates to CASSTPSSNTGELFF.

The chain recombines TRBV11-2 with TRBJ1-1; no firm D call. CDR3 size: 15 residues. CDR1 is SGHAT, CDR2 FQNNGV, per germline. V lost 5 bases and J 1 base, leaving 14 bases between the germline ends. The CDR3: CASSQDGSSNTEAFF. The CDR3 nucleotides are TGTGCCAGCAGCCAAGACGGTTCATCGAACACTGAAGCTTTCTTT.

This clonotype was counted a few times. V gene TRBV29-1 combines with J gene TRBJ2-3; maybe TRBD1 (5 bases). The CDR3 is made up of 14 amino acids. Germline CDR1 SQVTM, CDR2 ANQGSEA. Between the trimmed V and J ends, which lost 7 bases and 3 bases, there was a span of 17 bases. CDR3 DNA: TGCAGCGGTCTTACCAGGGTGGGTACAGATACGCAGTATTTT. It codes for CSGLTRVGTDTQYF.

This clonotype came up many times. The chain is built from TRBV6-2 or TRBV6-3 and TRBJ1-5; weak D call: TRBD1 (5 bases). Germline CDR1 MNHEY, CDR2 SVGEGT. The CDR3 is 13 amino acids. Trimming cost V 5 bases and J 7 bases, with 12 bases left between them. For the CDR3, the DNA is TGTGCCAGCAGTAACGCCAGGGCGCAGCCCCAGCATTTT. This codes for CASSNARAQPQHF.

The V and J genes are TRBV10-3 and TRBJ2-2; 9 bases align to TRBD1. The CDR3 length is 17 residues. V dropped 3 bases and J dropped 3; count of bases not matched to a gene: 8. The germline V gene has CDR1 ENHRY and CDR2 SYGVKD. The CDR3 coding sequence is TGTGCCATCAGTGAATCCGGGACAGGGCGATACACCGGGGAGCTGTTTTTT. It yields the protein CAISESGTGRYTGELFF.

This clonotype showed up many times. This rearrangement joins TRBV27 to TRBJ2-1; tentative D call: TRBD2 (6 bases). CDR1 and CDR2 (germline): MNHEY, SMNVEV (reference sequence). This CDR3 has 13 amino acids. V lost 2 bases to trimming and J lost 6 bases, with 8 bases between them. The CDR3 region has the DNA TGTGCCAGCAGTTTAAGGGACTTCAATGAGCAGTTCTTC. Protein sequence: CASSLRDFNEQFF.

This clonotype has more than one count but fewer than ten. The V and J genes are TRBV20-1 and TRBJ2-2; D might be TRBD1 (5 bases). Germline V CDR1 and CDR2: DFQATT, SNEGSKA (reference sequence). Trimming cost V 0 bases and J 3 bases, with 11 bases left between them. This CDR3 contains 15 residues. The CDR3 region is CSARDPGIDTGELFF. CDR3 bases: TGCAGTGCTAGAGATCCAGGGATCGACACCGGGGAGCTGTTTTTT.

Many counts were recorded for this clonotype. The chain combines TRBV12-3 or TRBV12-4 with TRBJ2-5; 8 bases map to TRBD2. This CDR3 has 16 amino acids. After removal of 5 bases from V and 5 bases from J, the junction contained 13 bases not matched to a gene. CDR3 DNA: TGTGCCAGCAGTGTGCTCCTGCGGGGGGAGTATGAGACCCAGTACTTC. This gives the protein CASSVLLRGEYETQYF.

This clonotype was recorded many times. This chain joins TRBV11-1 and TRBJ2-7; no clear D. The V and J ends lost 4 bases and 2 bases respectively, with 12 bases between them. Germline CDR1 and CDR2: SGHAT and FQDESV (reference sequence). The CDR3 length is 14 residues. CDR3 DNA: TGTGCCAGCAGCTCACGGAGCCAGACCTACGAGCAGTACTTC. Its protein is CASSSRSQTYEQYF.

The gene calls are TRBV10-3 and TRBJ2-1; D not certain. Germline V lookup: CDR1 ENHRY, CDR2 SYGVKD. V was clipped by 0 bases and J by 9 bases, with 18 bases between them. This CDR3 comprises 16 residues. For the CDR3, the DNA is TGTGCCATCAGTGAGTCGAAGGTTCTAGTACCGGGTGAGCAGTTCTTC. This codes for CAISESKVLVPGEQFF.

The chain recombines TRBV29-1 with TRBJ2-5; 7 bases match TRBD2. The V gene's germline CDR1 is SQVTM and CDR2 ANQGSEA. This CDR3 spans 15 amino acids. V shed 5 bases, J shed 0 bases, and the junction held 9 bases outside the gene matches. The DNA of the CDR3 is TGCAGCGTTAGGGGAGGGGCATGGTACCAAGAGACCCAGTACTTC. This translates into CSVRGGAWYQETQYF.

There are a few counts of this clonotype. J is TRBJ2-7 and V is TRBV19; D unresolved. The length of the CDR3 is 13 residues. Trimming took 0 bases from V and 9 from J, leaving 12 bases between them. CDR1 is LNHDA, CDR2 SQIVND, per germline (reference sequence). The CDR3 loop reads CASSIEPISGQYF. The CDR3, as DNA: TGTGCCAGTAGTATAGAACCCATTTCAGGGCAGTACTTC.

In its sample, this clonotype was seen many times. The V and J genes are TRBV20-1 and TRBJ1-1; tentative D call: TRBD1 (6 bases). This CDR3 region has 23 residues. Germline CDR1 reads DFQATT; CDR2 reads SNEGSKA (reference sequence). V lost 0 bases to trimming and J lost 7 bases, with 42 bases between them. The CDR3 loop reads CSARDIKASLTRHGGTRGGEAFF. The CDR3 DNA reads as TGCAGTGCTAGAGATATTAAGGCATCTCTTACCCGACATGGGGGCACAAGGGGTGGTGAAGCTTTCTTT.

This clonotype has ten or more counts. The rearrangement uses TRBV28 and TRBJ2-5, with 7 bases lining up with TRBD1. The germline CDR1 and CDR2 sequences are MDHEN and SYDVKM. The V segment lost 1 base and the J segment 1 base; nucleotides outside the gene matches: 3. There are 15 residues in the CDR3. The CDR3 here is CASSLSGTAQETQYF. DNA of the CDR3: TGTGCCAGCAGTTTATCCGGGACAGCCCAAGAGACCCAGTACTTC.

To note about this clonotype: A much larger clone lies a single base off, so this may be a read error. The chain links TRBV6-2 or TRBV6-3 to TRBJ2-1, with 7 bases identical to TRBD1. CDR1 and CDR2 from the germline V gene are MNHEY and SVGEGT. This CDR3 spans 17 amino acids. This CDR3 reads CASSTRTNTRQGNGQFF. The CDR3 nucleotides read TGTGCCAGCAGTACTCGAACCAATACTAGACAGGGCAATGGGCAGTTCTTC.

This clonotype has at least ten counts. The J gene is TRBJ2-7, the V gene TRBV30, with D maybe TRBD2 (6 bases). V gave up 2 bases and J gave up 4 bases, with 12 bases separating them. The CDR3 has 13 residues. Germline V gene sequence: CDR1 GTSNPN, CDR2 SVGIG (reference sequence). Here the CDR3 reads CAWSPSAKYEQYF. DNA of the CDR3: TGTGCCTGGAGTCCTAGCGCCAAGTACGAGCAGTACTTC.

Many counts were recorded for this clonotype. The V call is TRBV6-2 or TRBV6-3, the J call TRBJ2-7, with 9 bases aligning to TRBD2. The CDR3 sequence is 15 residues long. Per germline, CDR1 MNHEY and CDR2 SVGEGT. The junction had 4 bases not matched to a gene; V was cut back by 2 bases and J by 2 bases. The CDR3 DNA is TGTGCCAGCAGTTACGGCCTAGCGGGACCCTACGAGCAGTACTTC. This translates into CASSYGLAGPYEQYF.